The source of this T cell receptor (beta chain) is a study of shared clonotypes between healthy human individuals. Study details: The donors, two women and three men, were aged 18 to 49.

For every subset, genomic DNA was evenly distributed across several immunoSEQ plates. The table came from immunoSEQ multiplex PCR; TCRdb's copy has only in-frame clones and leaves some out. Among 1.5 million to 2.5 million clones listed, around 96% were seen once. Germline V gene sequence: CDR1 SNHLY, CDR2 FYNNEI. The ends lost 8 bases at V and 3 bases at J; junction bases unmatched: 8. This CDR3 contains 16 residues. CD45RO-negative, CCR7-positively selected cells formed the naive CD8 fraction, excluding terminally differentiated effector memory CD45RA+ cells. The sequenced sample consisted of naive CD8+ T cells sorted from blood. The clonotype was recovered from a man between 18 and 29 years old in good health. The chain couples TRBV2 to TRBJ2-1; 12 bases align to TRBD2. The DNA of the CDR3 is TGTGCCAGCCCCCGGACTAGCGGGGATTTCTACAATGAGCAGTTCTTC. Its protein product is CASPRTSGDFYNEQFF.